The clone carrying this T cell receptor (beta chain) was picked up many times. These data are taken from a study of early T cells in non-severe SARS-CoV-2 infection. A single record per CDR3 protein comes from TCRdb applying MiXCR to the 5' RACE reads. The profile shows nearly 30,000 distinct CDR3 sequences, around 5.1% of them singletons. CDR3 length: 14 residues. The V gene's germline CDR1 is LGHDT and CDR2 YNNKEL (reference sequence). The germline V and J ends were trimmed by 4 bases and 4 bases, with 12 bases remaining between them. This receptor was obtained from an adult who was a healthcare worker with PCR-confirmed SARS-CoV-2 infection or an uninfected control (not recorded which). The chain joins TRBV3-1 to TRBJ2-3; D remains ambiguous. Sequencing was done on a sample of whole blood. CDR3 in amino acids: CASSRLKAPDTQYF. CDR3 coding DNA: TGTGCCAGCAGCCGCCTTAAGGCCCCAGATACGCAGTATTTT.